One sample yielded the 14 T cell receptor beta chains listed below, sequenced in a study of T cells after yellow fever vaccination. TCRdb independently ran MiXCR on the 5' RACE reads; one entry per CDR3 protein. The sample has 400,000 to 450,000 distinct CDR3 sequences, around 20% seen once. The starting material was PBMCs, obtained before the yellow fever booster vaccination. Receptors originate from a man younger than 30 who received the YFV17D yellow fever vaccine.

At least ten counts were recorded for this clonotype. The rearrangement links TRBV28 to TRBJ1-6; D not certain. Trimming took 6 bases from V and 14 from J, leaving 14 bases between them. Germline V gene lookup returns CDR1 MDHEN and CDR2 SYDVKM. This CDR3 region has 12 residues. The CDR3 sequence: CASSPPRGALHF. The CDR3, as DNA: TGTGCCAGCAGCCCCCCCCGGGGAGCCCTCCACTTT.

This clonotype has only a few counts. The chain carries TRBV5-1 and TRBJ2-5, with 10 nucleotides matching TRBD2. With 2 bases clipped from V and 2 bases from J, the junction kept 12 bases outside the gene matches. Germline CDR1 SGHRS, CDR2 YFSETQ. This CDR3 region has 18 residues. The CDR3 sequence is CASSFWLAGAGPQETQYF. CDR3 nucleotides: TGCGCCAGCAGCTTCTGGCTAGCGGGGGCCGGCCCTCAAGAGACCCAGTACTTC.

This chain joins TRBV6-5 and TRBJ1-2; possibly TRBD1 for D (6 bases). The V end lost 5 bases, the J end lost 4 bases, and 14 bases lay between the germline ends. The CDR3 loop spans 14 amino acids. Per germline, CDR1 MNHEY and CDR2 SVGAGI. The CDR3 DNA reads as TGTGCCAGCAGTACCCCGCGGGGGCCCTATGGCTACACCTTC. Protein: CASSTPRGPYGYTF.

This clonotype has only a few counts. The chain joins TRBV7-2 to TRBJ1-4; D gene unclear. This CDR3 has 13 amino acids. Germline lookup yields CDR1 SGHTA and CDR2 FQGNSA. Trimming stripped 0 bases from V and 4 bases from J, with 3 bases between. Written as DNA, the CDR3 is TGTGCCAGCAGCTTAGCCCTTAATGAAAAACTGTTTTTT. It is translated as CASSLALNEKLFF.

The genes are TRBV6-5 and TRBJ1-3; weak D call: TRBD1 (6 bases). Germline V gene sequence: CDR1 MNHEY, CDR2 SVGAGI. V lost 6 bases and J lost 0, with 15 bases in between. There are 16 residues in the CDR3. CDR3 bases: TGTGCCAGCAGGACCGAAGGGGGACTCTCTGGAAACACCATATATTTT. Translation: CASRTEGGLSGNTIYF.

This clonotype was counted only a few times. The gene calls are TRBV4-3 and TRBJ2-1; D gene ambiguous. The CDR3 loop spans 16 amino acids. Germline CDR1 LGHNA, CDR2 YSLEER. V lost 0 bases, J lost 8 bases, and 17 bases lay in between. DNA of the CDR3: TGCGCCAGCAGCCAAGAAAGGAAGGCGCGAGACCATGAGCAGTTCTTC. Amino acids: CASSQERKARDHEQFF.

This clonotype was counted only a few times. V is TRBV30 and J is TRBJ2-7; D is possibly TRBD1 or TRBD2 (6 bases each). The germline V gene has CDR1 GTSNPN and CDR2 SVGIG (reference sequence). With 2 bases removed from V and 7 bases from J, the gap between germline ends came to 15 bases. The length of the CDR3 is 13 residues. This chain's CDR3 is CAWSPGGLLEQYF. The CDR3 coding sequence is TGTGCCTGGAGTCCTGGGGGGCTGCTTGAGCAGTACTTC.

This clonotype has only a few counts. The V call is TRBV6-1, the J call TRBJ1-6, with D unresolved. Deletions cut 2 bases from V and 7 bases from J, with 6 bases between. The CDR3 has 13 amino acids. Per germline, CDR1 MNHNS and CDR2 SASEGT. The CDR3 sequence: CASSERVNSPLHF. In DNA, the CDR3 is TGTGCCAGCAGTGAAAGGGTCAATTCACCCCTCCACTTT.

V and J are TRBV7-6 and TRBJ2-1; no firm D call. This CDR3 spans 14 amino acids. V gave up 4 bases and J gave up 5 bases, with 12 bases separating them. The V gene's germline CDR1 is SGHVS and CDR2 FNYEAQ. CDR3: CASSSVHGNNEQFF. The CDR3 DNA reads TGTGCCAGCAGCTCCGTCCATGGGAACAATGAGCAGTTCTTC.

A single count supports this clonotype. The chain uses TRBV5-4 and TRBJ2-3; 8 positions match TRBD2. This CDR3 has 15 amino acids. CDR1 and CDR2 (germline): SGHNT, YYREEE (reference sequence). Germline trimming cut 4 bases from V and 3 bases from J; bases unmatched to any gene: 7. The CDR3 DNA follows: TGTGCCAGCAGCATCTTCGGGGGGGGAACAGATACGCAGTATTTT. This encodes CASSIFGGGTDTQYF.

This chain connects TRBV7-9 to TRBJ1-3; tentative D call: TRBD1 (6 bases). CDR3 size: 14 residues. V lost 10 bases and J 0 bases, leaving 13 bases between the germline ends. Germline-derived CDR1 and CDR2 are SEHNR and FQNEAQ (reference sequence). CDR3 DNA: TGTGCCACCGTGGACAGCTTCTCTGGAAACACCATATATTTT. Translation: CATVDSFSGNTIYF.

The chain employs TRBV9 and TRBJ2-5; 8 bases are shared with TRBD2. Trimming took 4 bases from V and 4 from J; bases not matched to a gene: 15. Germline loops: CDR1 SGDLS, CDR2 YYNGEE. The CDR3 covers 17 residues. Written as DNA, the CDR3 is TGTGCCAGCAGCCCACGCCTCCGGGGGGGTTCGCGAGAGACCCAGTACTTC. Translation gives CASSPRLRGGSRETQYF.

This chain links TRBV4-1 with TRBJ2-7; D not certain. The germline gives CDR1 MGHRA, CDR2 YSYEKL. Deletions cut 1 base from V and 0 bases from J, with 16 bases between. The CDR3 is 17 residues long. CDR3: CASSQVPGSPSSYEQYF. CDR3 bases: TGCGCCAGCAGCCAAGTCCCAGGAAGTCCGAGCTCCTACGAGCAGTACTTC.

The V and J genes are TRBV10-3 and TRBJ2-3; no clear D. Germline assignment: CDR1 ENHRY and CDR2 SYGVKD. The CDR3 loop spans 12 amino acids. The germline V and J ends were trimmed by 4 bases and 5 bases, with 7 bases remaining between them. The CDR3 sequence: CAISGELDTQYF. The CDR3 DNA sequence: TGTGCCATCAGTGGAGAGTTAGATACGCAGTATTTT.